These 13 T cell receptor beta chains share one sample of origin, sequenced in a study of T cell repertoires in cytomegalovirus infection. TCRdb passed the reads through MiXCR, listing each CDR3 protein once. The repertoire holds hundreds of thousands of distinct CDR3 sequences, with around 31% as singletons. Their recognized antigens are unknown. The specimen comprised cultured PBMCs, sampled from culture after CMV antigen stimulation. The receptors were gathered from a human donor in good health (CMV status not recorded). Some clones in this sample may be carry-over from other donors' samples.

The chain couples TRBV7-9 to TRBJ2-7; D is unclear. The CDR3 is 13 residues long. V was pared by 5 bases and J by 2 bases, with 10 bases between. Germline CDR1 and CDR2: SEHNR and FQNEAQ (reference sequence). CDR3 sequence (DNA): TGTGCCAGCAGCCGGCAAGTTCCCTACGAGCAGTACTTC. Its translation is CASSRQVPYEQYF.

The chain joins TRBV14 to TRBJ1-1; D gene ambiguous. Per the germline V gene, CDR1 is SGHDN and CDR2 is FVKESK. V was shortened by 0 bases and J by 0 bases, with 8 bases between the two germline ends. The length of the CDR3 is 15 residues. The CDR3 DNA reads TGTGCCAGCAGCCAAGATGTTCAGTTGAACACTGAAGCTTTCTTT. Translating it yields CASSQDVQLNTEAFF.

A few counts support this clonotype. This chain links TRBV20-1 with TRBJ2-7; the D is unclear. The V gene's germline CDR1 is DFQATT and CDR2 SNEGSKA (reference sequence). V was trimmed by 3 bases and J by 0 bases, leaving 9 bases between them. The CDR3 loop spans 13 amino acids. For the CDR3, the DNA is TGCAGTGCTAGGGGTGAGAGCTCCTACGAGCAGTACTTC. Amino acid sequence: CSARGESSYEQYF.

The rearrangement links TRBV7-9 to TRBJ1-4, with TRBD1 matching 7 bases. CDR1 is SEHNR, CDR2 FQNEAQ, per germline (reference sequence). The CDR3 spans 15 residues. Losses at the gene ends were 3 bases for V and 6 bases for J; bases not matched to a gene: 7. The CDR3 nucleotides are TGTGCCAGCAGCTTCTTTCAGGGGGTGGATGAAAAACTGTTTTTT. This gives the protein CASSFFQGVDEKLFF.

J is TRBJ2-3 and V is TRBV6-2 or TRBV6-3, with D maybe TRBD2 (6 bases). The CDR3 extends over 13 amino acids. Germline-derived CDR1 and CDR2 are MNHEY and SVGEGT. With 7 bases removed from V and 8 bases from J, the gap between germline ends came to 16 bases. CDR3 nucleotide sequence: TGTGCCAGCAAGGCGGGACTCCCACCTACGCAGTATTTT. It codes for CASKAGLPPTQYF.

This clonotype showed up just a few times. The J gene is TRBJ1-2, the V gene TRBV7-9; 9 nucleotides agree with TRBD1. The trim removed 6 bases at V and 7 bases at J, leaving 6 bases unmatched. CDR1 and CDR2 from the germline V gene are SEHNR and FQNEAQ (reference sequence). The CDR3 has 13 amino acids. The CDR3 nucleotides read TGTGCCAGCAGTTCTGGGACAGGGTTTGGCTACACCTTC. Translating gives CASSSGTGFGYTF.

This sequence joins TRBV11-3 and TRBJ2-2; 7 bases are a match to TRBD2. V shed 5 bases, J shed 1 base, and the junction held 10 bases outside the gene matches. Germline CDR1 SGHNT, CDR2 YENEEA. The CDR3 covers 17 residues. Here the CDR3 DNA reads TGTGCCAGCAGCAAAAGGGTTAGCGGGTTGAACACCGGGGAGCTGTTTTTT. Its protein is CASSKRVSGLNTGELFF.

This clonotype was observed a few times. The rearrangement links TRBV2 to TRBJ1-5; no reliable D call. CDR1 SNHLY and CDR2 FYNNEI come from the germline V gene. The CDR3 spans 14 residues. V shed 3 bases and J shed 2 bases, with 8 bases lying between them. CDR3 nucleotide sequence: TGTGCCAGCAGTGAGAGACTTCGCAATCAGCCCCAGCATTTT. As protein: CASSERLRNQPQHF.

The genes are TRBV7-2 and TRBJ2-1; D tentatively reads TRBD1 or TRBD2 (5 bases each). Trimming took 2 bases from V and 5 from J, leaving 13 bases between them. The V gene's germline CDR1 is SGHTA and CDR2 FQGNSA. The CDR3 totals 15 residues. The chain's CDR3 is CASSLQGTRDNEQFF. The CDR3, as DNA: TGTGCCAGCAGCTTACAGGGTACGAGGGACAATGAGCAGTTCTTC.

V gene TRBV7-7 combines with J gene TRBJ2-3; 7 bases agree with TRBD2. The V and J ends lost 2 bases and 6 bases, in that order; junction bases with no gene match: 8. CDR3 size: 15 residues. Germline CDR1 and CDR2: SSHAT and FNYEAQ (reference sequence). CDR3 DNA sequence: TGTGCCAGCAGCTTACGAGGCGGGAGCCGCGATACGCAGTATTTT. It codes for CASSLRGGSRDTQYF.

This sequence joins TRBV20-1 and TRBJ2-3; 9 nucleotides line up with TRBD2. Losses at the gene ends were 0 bases for V and 4 bases for J; bases not matched to a gene: 11. Germline CDR1 is DFQATT and CDR2 is SNEGSKA (reference sequence). The length of the CDR3 is 17 residues. CDR3 region: CSARDRLRGGDADTQYF. The CDR3 nucleotides read TGCAGTGCTAGAGATCGGTTGCGGGGGGGCGACGCAGATACGCAGTATTTT.

The chain couples TRBV6-1 to TRBJ1-5; D is unresolved. Looked up from germline, CDR1 is MNHNS and CDR2 is SASEGT. The germline V and J ends were trimmed by 1 base and 5 bases, with 6 bases remaining between them. The CDR3 totals 13 residues. The CDR3 bases are TGTGCCAGCAGTGAAGGGCCAGATCAGCCCCAGCATTTT. Protein: CASSEGPDQPQHF.

The CDR3 nucleotides are TGTGCCAGCAGTGACAGGGCGGATGGTGGCTACACCTTC. It translates to CASSDRADGGYTF. The V call is TRBV28, the J call TRBJ1-2; 7 bases are shared with TRBD1. J was trimmed by 7 bases and V by 5 bases; bases with no gene match: 7. The germline V gene has CDR1 MDHEN and CDR2 SYDVKM. The CDR3 is 13 residues long.